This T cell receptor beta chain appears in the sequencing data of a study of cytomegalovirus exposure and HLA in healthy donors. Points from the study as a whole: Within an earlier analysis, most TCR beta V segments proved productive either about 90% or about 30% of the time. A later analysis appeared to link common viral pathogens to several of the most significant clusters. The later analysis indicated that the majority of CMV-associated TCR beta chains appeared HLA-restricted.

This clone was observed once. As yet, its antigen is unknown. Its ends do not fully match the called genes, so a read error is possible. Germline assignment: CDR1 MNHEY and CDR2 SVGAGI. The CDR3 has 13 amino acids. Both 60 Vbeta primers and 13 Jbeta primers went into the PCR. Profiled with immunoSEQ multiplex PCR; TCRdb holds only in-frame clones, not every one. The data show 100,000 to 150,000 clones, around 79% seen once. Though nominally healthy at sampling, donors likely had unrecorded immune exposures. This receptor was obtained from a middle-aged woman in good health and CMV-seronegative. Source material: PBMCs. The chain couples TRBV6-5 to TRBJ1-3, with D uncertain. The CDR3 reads CASRDPAGNTIYF. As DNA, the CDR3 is TGTGCCAGCAGAGACCCGGCGGGAAACACCATATACTTT.